Each of the 6 T cell receptor beta chains below was sequenced from the same sample in a study of T-cell memory formation after mild COVID-19. Via MiXCR, TCRdb re-called the 5' RACE reads, giving one row per CDR3 protein. Of 180,000 or so distinct CDR3 sequences in the sample, about 9.9% were seen once. Sequencing used PBMCs or a T cell subset sorted from them (not recorded which). The receptors shown here come from a man younger than 35 who had mild COVID-19 (a few samples of this study predate the infection). Cell type and time point are not known.

This clonotype occurred a few times. The chain carries TRBV5-1 and TRBJ1-2; no firm D call. Germline CDR1 reads SGHRS; CDR2 reads YFSETQ. The CDR3 extends over 12 amino acids. Trimming removed 0 bases at V and 8 bases at J, with 8 bases between. The CDR3, as DNA: TGCGCCAGCAGCTTGGGCCTCCAAGGCTACACCTTC. It encodes CASSLGLQGYTF. Full variable domain (rest looked up from reference TRBV5-1 and TRBJ1-2): KAGVTQTPRYLIKTRGQQVTLSCSPISGHRSVSWYQQTPGQGLQFLFEYFSETQRNKGNFPGRFSGRQFSNSRSEMNVSTLELGDSALYLCASSLGLQGYTFGSGTRLTVV.

This clonotype was counted many times. The chain uses TRBV29-1 and TRBJ1-1; TRBD1 might be the D (5 bases). Trimming cost V 7 bases and J 0 bases, with 15 bases left between them. Germline assignment: CDR1 SQVTM and CDR2 ANQGSEA. CDR3 length: 14 amino acids. CDR3 protein: CSARAQVMNTEAFF. CDR3 nucleotide sequence: TGCAGCGCCCGAGCACAGGTGATGAACACTGAAGCTTTCTTT.

This clonotype was seen a handful of times. J is TRBJ2-1 and V is TRBV7-3; D uncertain. Trimming shortened V by 1 base and J by 1 base, and 20 bases separated the two germline ends. From germline, CDR1 is SGHTA and CDR2 FQGTGA. The CDR3 covers 19 residues. CDR3 DNA sequence: TGTGCCAGCAGCTTAAAAGGTCCGGGCCTTATGTGGTCCTACAATGAGCAGTTCTTC. Translated: CASSLKGPGLMWSYNEQFF. Together with reference TRBV7-3 and TRBJ2-1, the CDR3 gives the full variable domain: GAGVSQTPSNKVTEKGKYVELRCDPISGHTALYWYRQSLGQGPEFLIYFQGTGAADDSGLPNDRFFAVRPEGSVSTLKIQRTERGDSAVYLCASSLKGPGLMWSYNEQFFGPGTRLTVL.

This clonotype was recorded a few times. V and J are TRBV7-9 and TRBJ2-7, with 8 bases fitting TRBD1. V trimming: 5 bases; J trimming: 0 bases; junction bases outside the gene matches: 9. CDR1 and CDR2 (germline): SEHNR, FQNEAQ (reference sequence). This CDR3 is 16 amino acids long. DNA of the CDR3: TGTGCCAGCAGCCCCACAGGGGACAGGAGCTCCTACGAGCAGTACGTC. Translating it yields CASSPTGDRSSYEQYV.

This clonotype has a handful of counts. The CDR3 region is CASSSMGGTEAFF. DNA of the CDR3: TGTGCCAGCAGCTCTATGGGTGGTACTGAAGCTTTCTTT. The genes are TRBV7-3 and TRBJ1-1; D ambiguous. The V gene's germline CDR1 is SGHTA and CDR2 FQGTGA. V was shortened by 4 bases and J by 5 bases, with 11 bases between the two germline ends. The CDR3 has 13 residues.

Only a few counts were recorded for this clonotype. The junction and the germline gene differ at one end; a read error may be behind it. This chain joins TRBV7-9 and TRBJ2-5; D tentatively reads TRBD1 or TRBD2 (6 bases each). CDR1 is SEHNR, CDR2 FQNEAQ, per germline (reference sequence). The CDR3 is made up of 16 amino acids. CDR3 coding DNA: TGTGCCAGCACCTTACGGGGGACACCGATCCAAGAGACCCAGTACTTC. It encodes CASTLRGTPIQETQYF.